This T cell receptor beta chain stems from a study of cytomegalovirus exposure and HLA in healthy donors. Study conclusions and caveats: In an earlier analysis, most TCR beta V segments were productive about 87% or about 30% of the time. While the bulk of TCR sequences proved rare, some public TCRs turned up in many donors. The likely explanation for a cluster of highly shared sequence variants was sequencing artifact. In a later analysis, TCR beta V- and J-gene trimming was associated with a missense DCLRE1C variant.

The primer mix had 60 Vbeta and 13 Jbeta primers. Data came from immunoSEQ multiplex PCR; TCRdb stores just in-frame clones and leaves some out. The sample includes fewer than 200,000 clones, over 80% of them seen just once. Germline V gives CDR1 SGHAT, CDR2 FQNNGV. This CDR3 has 19 amino acids. With 5 bases clipped from V and 4 bases from J, the junction kept 17 bases outside the gene matches. On this clone: Its antigen remains unidentified.

The sample consisted of PBMCs. This sequence originates from a woman in her fifties or sixties in good health and CMV-seropositive. The chain carries TRBV11-2 and TRBJ1-3; 10 positions agree with TRBD1. Here the CDR3 reads CASSPGRDRGLKRGNTIYF. CDR3 in DNA: TGTGCCAGCAGCCCCGGGCGAGACAGGGGGCTGAAAAGAGGAAACACCATATATTTT. The full variable domain, in which reference TRBV11-2 and TRBJ1-3 provide the parts outside the CDR3, is EAGVAQSPRYKIIEKRQSVAFWCNPISGHATLYWYQQILGQGPKLLIQFQNNGVVDDSQLPKDRFSAERLKGVDSTLKIQPAKLEDSAVYLCASSPGRDRGLKRGNTIYFGEGSWLTVV.